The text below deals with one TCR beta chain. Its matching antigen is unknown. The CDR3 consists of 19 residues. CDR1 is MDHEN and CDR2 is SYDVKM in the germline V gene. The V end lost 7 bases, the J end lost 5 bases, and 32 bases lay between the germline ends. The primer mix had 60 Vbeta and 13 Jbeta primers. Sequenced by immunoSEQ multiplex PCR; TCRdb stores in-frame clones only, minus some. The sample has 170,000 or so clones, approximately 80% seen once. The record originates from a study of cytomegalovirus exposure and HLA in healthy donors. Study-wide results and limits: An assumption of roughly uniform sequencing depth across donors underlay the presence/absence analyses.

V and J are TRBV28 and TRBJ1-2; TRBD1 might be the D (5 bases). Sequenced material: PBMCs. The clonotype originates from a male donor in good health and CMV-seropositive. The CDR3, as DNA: TGTGCCAGCACCTTAGTGACGAGCAGGGAAAATTTTTGGGTTTATGGCTACACCTTC. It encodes CASTLVTSRENFWVYGYTF.